The present TCR beta chain was sequenced within a study of T cell responses to AZD1222 COVID-19 vaccine. The germline V and J ends were trimmed by 3 bases and 10 bases, with 13 bases remaining between them. CDR1 is GTSNPN, CDR2 SVGIG, per germline (reference sequence). This CDR3 comprises 12 residues. Study outcomes and limitations: Vaccine-associated CD4 TCRs ranged over spike, dominating at 160-218 and 743-854. Following two doses of AZD1222, Spike-specific TCR breadth and depth rose.

Sequenced by immunoSEQ multiplex PCR; TCRdb stores in-frame clones only, minus some. This table has about 82,000 clones, roughly 90% appearing once. Notes on this clone: Its target is unknown.

The receptor was derived from an adult in good health. The source material was peripheral blood, sampled on day 0 of AZD1222 vaccination. The chain combines TRBV30 with TRBJ1-5, with D hard to call. As DNA, the CDR3 is TGTGCCTGGAGCGAGGGCCAGAGTCCCCAGCATTTT. This translates into CAWSEGQSPQHF.